Only a few counts were recorded for the clone carrying this TCR beta chain. Other DNA sequences in this sample translate to the same CDR3. V lost 0 bases and J 10 bases, leaving 4 bases between the germline ends. In germline, CDR1 is MNHEY, CDR2 SVGAGI. The CDR3 contains 12 residues. The data were obtained in a study of blood T cell repertoires in COVID-19. This table comes from immunoSEQ multiplex PCR, and its TCRdb copy is limited to in-frame clones, with some not included. The table shows about 250,000 clones, with 86% occurring only once. The source is an elderly woman with COVID-19, enrolled during active disease. The rearrangement joins TRBV6-5 to TRBJ1-6; D is uncertain. Sequencing was carried out using peripheral blood. As DNA, the CDR3 is TGTGCCAGCAGTTACTCTCGGTCACCCCTCCACTTT. Residues: CASSYSRSPLHF.